This TCR beta chain was observed in a study of blood T cell repertoires in COVID-19. Whole-study context: The United States, Italy and Spain supplied acute and convalescent COVID-19 samples. PBMCs, B-cell-depleted T cells, or T cells provided the cDNA or gDNA that made up the material.

Original processing notes: Cell counts per sample came from amplifying reference gene primers. The table came from immunoSEQ multiplex PCR; TCRdb's copy has only in-frame clones and leaves some out. D and trimming were read from the DNA, whereas the V and J calls and clone size are those reported in that table. The top ten clones hold 15% to 20% of a sample with roughly 150,000 clones, around four fifths of them seen once. J was trimmed by 6 bases and V by 0 bases; bases with no gene match: 3. This CDR3 comprises 14 residues. Germline V gene lookup returns CDR1 SGDLS and CDR2 YYNGEE. V is TRBV9 and J is TRBJ2-7; 10 bases map to TRBD2. The source is a woman between 70 and 85 years old who had recovered from COVID-19. Specimen: peripheral blood. CDR3 bases: TGTGCCAGCAGCGTAGGTCTAGCGGGAGTCGAGCAGTACTTC. Protein product: CASSVGLAGVEQYF.